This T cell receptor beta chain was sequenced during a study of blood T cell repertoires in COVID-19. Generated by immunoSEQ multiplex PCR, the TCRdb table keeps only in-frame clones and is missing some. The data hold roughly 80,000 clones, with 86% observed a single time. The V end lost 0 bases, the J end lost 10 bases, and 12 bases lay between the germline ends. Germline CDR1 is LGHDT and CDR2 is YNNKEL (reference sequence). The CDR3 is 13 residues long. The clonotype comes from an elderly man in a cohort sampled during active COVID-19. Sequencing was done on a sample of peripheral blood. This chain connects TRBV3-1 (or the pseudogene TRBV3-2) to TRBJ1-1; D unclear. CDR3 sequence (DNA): TGTGCCAGCAGCCAAGATTCCGGAGTAAGAGCTTTCTTT. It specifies CASSQDSGVRAFF.